Following are 25 T cell receptor beta chains from one sample sequenced in a study of blood T cells in healthy people across ages. The authors ran a second PCR of 7 to 11 cycles using a sample-barcoded 5' primer and a J-beta primer mix. TCRdb recomputed calls from the 5' RACE reads with MiXCR, one row per CDR3 protein. The sample lists roughly 1.7 million distinct CDR3 sequences, 34% occurring once. What was sequenced was blood. These receptors all stem from a woman in her 30s in good health.

The J gene is TRBJ1-1, the V gene TRBV7-9; D not resolved. CDR1 and CDR2 (germline): SEHNR, FQNEAQ (reference sequence). Trimming stripped 3 bases from V and 7 bases from J, with 9 bases between. This CDR3 is built from 12 residues. This CDR3 is CASSFGVFEAFF. CDR3 in DNA: TGTGCCAGCAGCTTTGGGGTTTTTGAAGCTTTCTTT.

This clonotype has only a few counts. The V call is TRBV24-1, the J call TRBJ2-2; 9 nucleotides line up with TRBD2. From germline, CDR1 is KGHDR and CDR2 SFDVKD. CDR3 length: 18 amino acids. V lost 2 bases, J lost 0 bases, and 6 bases stayed unmatched. The CDR3 spells CATSDSGLAWPNTGELFF. In DNA form, the CDR3 reads TGTGCCACCAGTGATTCGGGACTAGCCTGGCCGAACACCGGGGAGCTGTTTTTT.

This clonotype has a handful of counts. The CDR3 nucleotides are TGTGCCAGCTCACCACCGACAGAAAACTATGGCTACACCTTC. It translates to CASSPPTENYGYTF. The chain combines TRBV18 with TRBJ1-2, with a possible D match to TRBD1 (5 bases). V lost 0 bases to trimming and J lost 2 bases, with 7 bases between them. The germline CDR1 and CDR2 sequences are KGHSH and LQKENI. The CDR3 has 14 amino acids.

The chain couples TRBV7-2 to TRBJ2-1; TRBD1 or TRBD2 may be the D gene (6 bases each). The V and J ends lost 1 base and 4 bases respectively, with 11 bases between them. The CDR3 has 15 amino acids. Per the germline V gene, CDR1 is SGHTA and CDR2 is FQGNSA. DNA for the CDR3: TGTGCCAGCAGCTTAGACGGGGGCGAATACAATGAGCAGTTCTTC. Protein: CASSLDGGEYNEQFF. Supplemented by reference TRBV7-2 and TRBJ2-1, the full variable domain reads GAGVSQSPSNKVTEKGKDVELRCDPISGHTALYWYRQSLGQGLEFLIYFQGNSAPDKSGLPSDRFSAERTGGSVSTLTIQRTQQEDSAVYLCASSLDGGEYNEQFFGPGTRLTVL.

V is TRBV5-4 and J is TRBJ1-2, with 7 nucleotides matching TRBD1. The ends lost 4 bases at V and 4 bases at J; junction bases unmatched: 13. This CDR3 has 16 residues. CDR1 is SGHNT, CDR2 YYREEE, per germline (reference sequence). CDR3 sequence (DNA): TGTGCCAGCAGCACTCTTGGGACAGCCGTCTTCTATGGCTACACCTTC. Its translation: CASSTLGTAVFYGYTF.

This clonotype was seen a few times. The rearrangement joins TRBV4-1 to TRBJ2-5, with D unclear. Germline CDR1 and CDR2: MGHRA and YSYEKL. The CDR3 contains 14 residues. V was shortened by 1 base and J by 4 bases, with 10 bases between the two germline ends. For the CDR3, the DNA is TGCGCCAGCAGCCAAGGAGTAGTGGGAGAGACCCAGTACTTC. This translates into CASSQGVVGETQYF.

The J gene is TRBJ2-5, the V gene TRBV5-1, with TRBD1 as a possible D gene (5 bases). Trimming left V 3 bases short and J 5 bases short, with 20 bases between. The germline V gene encodes CDR1 SGHRS and CDR2 YFSETQ. CDR3 length: 16 residues. The CDR3 DNA is TGCGCCAGCAGCTCCAGTCAGGGCCTAATAAGGGAGACCCAGTACTTC. Encoded protein: CASSSSQGLIRETQYF.

This clonotype was seen a handful of times. The J gene is TRBJ1-1, the V gene TRBV12-3 or TRBV12-4; D is unresolved. V lost 8 bases to trimming and J lost 2 bases, with 18 bases between them. The CDR3 extends over 15 amino acids. The CDR3, as DNA: TGTGCCAGCCTTATACGCCGGGGAGCCAACACTGAAGCTTTCTTT. Translated: CASLIRRGANTEAFF.

This clonotype was detected only once. This rearrangement joins TRBV3-1 to TRBJ2-3, with a possible D match to TRBD2 (6 bases). The CDR3 length is 17 residues. V gave up 1 base and J gave up 0 bases, with 14 bases separating them. Germline V gene lookup returns CDR1 LGHDT and CDR2 YNNKEL (reference sequence). In DNA form, the CDR3 reads TGTGCCAGCAGCCAAGGAGGGAGGTCCGCTAGCACAGATACGCAGTATTTT. Its protein product is CASSQGGRSASTDTQYF.

V is TRBV5-1 and J is TRBJ2-5; D remains unclear. The J call is doubtful: the DNA matches TRBJ2-7 better. The CDR3 sequence is 14 residues long. Germline loops: CDR1 SGHRS, CDR2 YFSETQ. The chain's CDR3 is CASSLDDWPYEQYF. The CDR3 nucleotides read TGCGCCAGCAGCTTGGACGACTGGCCCTACGAGCAGTACTTC.

V is TRBV28 and J is TRBJ2-3; 10 bases match TRBD2. Trimming removed 4 bases from V and 2 bases from J; junction bases left unmatched: 18. The germline V gene encodes CDR1 MDHEN and CDR2 SYDVKM. The CDR3 extends over 20 amino acids. The CDR3 spells CASSWWLAGEDIENTDTQYF. The CDR3 coding sequence is TGTGCCAGCAGTTGGTGGCTAGCGGGAGAGGATATAGAAAACACAGATACGCAGTATTTT. Complete variable domain (other parts from reference TRBV28 and TRBJ2-3): DVKVTQSSRYLVKRTGEKVFLECVQDMDHENMFWYRQDPGLGLRLIYFSYDVKMKEKGDIPEGYSVSREKKERFSLILESASTNQTSMYLCASSWWLAGEDIENTDTQYFGPGTRLTVL.

This clonotype has more than one count but fewer than ten. This chain uses TRBV12-3 or TRBV12-4 with TRBJ2-3; D might be TRBD2 (6 bases). V dropped 6 bases and J dropped 9 bases, with 22 bases sitting between them. CDR3 length: 15 amino acids. DNA for the CDR3: TGTGCCAGCAGAATCGAATCAACGCTAGCGCGCACGCAGTATTTT. This translates into CASRIESTLARTQYF.

The chain couples TRBV20-1 to TRBJ2-7; D may be TRBD2 (6 bases). Germline V gene lookup returns CDR1 DFQATT and CDR2 SNEGSKA (reference sequence). V lost 2 bases and J 3 bases, leaving 14 bases between the germline ends. This CDR3 comprises 14 residues. CDR3 loop: CSARMFGAGYEQYF. In nucleotides, the CDR3 is TGCAGTGCTAGAATGTTCGGAGCGGGCTACGAGCAGTACTTC.

This clonotype has a handful of counts. The rearrangement uses TRBV20-1 and TRBJ2-7; the D is unclear. This CDR3 spans 16 amino acids. Germline V gene sequence: CDR1 DFQATT, CDR2 SNEGSKA (reference sequence). The germline V and J ends were trimmed by 0 bases and 1 base, with 16 bases remaining between them. CDR3 loop: CSARDQSELGSYEQYF. Written as DNA, the CDR3 is TGCAGTGCTAGAGATCAGAGCGAACTGGGGTCCTACGAGCAGTACTTC.

V usage is TRBV3-1 and J usage is TRBJ2-5; weak D call: TRBD2 (6 bases). This CDR3 spans 15 amino acids. Trimming took 1 base from V and 6 from J, leaving 15 bases between them. Germline CDR1 reads LGHDT; CDR2 reads YNNKEL (reference sequence). The CDR3 is CASSQGRDPQQTQYF. CDR3 coding DNA: TGTGCCAGCAGCCAAGGGCGGGACCCGCAACAGACCCAGTACTTC.

The chain couples TRBV30 to TRBJ1-1; TRBD1 matches at 9 bases. V gave up 6 bases and J gave up 2 bases; unmatched junction bases: 16. CDR1 and CDR2 (germline): GTSNPN, SVGIG (reference sequence). The CDR3 is 17 residues long. CDR3 coding DNA: TGTGCCTGTGAAGGCCTCGGGACAGGGTTCTCAAACACTGAAGCTTTCTTT. As protein: CACEGLGTGFSNTEAFF.

V is TRBV7-9 and J is TRBJ2-3; 8 nucleotides line up with TRBD2. The CDR3 has 15 residues. V gave up 5 bases and J gave up 2 bases; unmatched junction bases: 6. CDR1 is SEHNR, CDR2 FQNEAQ, per germline (reference sequence). CDR3 bases: TGTGCCAGCAGCAAAGCGGGGGCCCCCACAGATACGCAGTATTTT. Its protein is CASSKAGAPTDTQYF.

The V gene is TRBV20-1, the J gene TRBJ2-7; 8 bases line up with TRBD1. The V gene's germline CDR1 is DFQATT and CDR2 SNEGSKA (reference sequence). Trimming took 1 base from V and 1 from J; bases not matched to a gene: 15. The CDR3 is made up of 18 amino acids. The CDR3 region has the DNA TGCAGTGCTAGAGGTTTTGAGCCAGGGGGCGTGGCGTCCTACGAGCAGTACTTC. Its protein product is CSARGFEPGGVASYEQYF.

The chain uses TRBV7-9 and TRBJ2-5, with D perhaps matching TRBD1 (5 bases). V lost 5 bases and J lost 11, with 15 bases in between. CDR3 length: 12 residues. Germline V gene lookup returns CDR1 SEHNR and CDR2 FQNEAQ (reference sequence). The CDR3 region is CASSLTWQGQYF. The CDR3 DNA reads TGTGCCAGCAGCCTGACATGGCAGGGTCAGTACTTC.

V and J are TRBV4-1 and TRBJ1-1, with 11 positions matching TRBD1. This CDR3 comprises 15 residues. Looked up from germline, CDR1 is MGHRA and CDR2 is YSYEKL. The J segment lost 4 bases and the V segment lost 1 base, leaving 2 bases of the junction unmatched. The CDR3, as DNA: TGCGCCAGCAGCCAAGGAGGGACAGGGGGCACTGAAGCTTTCTTT. Amino acid sequence: CASSQGGTGGTEAFF.

The rearrangement links TRBV2 to TRBJ1-2, with 7 bases identical to TRBD1. J gave up 4 bases and V 11 bases, and 13 bases lay outside the gene matches. This CDR3 is built from 14 residues. Germline V gene data show CDR1 as SNHLY and CDR2 as FYNNEI. The CDR3 here is CAGVTTGVCYGYTF. The CDR3 coding sequence is TGTGCCGGCGTAACTACAGGGGTATGCTATGGCTACACCTTC. The full variable domain, with the rest looked up from reference TRBV2 and TRBJ1-2, is EPEVTQTPSHQVTQMGQEVILRCVPISNHLYFYWYRQILGQKVEFLVSFYNNEISEKSEIFDDQFSVERPDGSNFTLKIRSTKLEDSAMYFCAGVTTGVCYGYTFGSGTRLTVV.

The chain employs TRBV28 and TRBJ1-2; D remains ambiguous. The V end was cut by 7 bases, the J end by 8 bases, with 17 bases between. The CDR3 loop spans 13 amino acids. Germline V gene sequence: CDR1 MDHEN, CDR2 SYDVKM. The CDR3 coding sequence is TGTGCCAGCAACACAGATCCCCGAGCGGGCTACACCTTC. It is translated as CASNTDPRAGYTF.

The J gene is TRBJ2-3, the V gene TRBV27, with 9 bases lining up with TRBD2. The CDR3 totals 14 residues. The trim removed 6 bases at V and 4 bases at J, leaving 5 bases unmatched. The V gene's germline CDR1 is MNHEY and CDR2 SMNVEV (reference sequence). CDR3 in DNA: TGTGCCAGCAGCGGCGGGAGGGAACCAGATACGCAGTATTTT. Amino acids: CASSGGREPDTQYF.

This clonotype was picked up a small number of times. The rearrangement uses TRBV6-5 and TRBJ2-3; 8 nucleotides agree with TRBD2. Unmatched junction bases numbered 8, after V lost 6 bases and J lost 3 bases. Germline-derived CDR1 and CDR2 are MNHEY and SVGAGI. This CDR3 spans 15 amino acids. CDR3 coding DNA: TGTGCCAGCAGACAACTAGCGGCGGCGACAGATACGCAGTATTTT. Translation: CASRQLAAATDTQYF.

V is TRBV2 and J is TRBJ2-1; 9 nucleotides line up with TRBD1. CDR3 length: 14 residues. Trimming removed 4 bases from V and 4 bases from J; junction bases left unmatched: 2. Germline V lookup: CDR1 SNHLY, CDR2 FYNNEI. CDR3 nucleotide sequence: TGTGCCAGCAGTGCCGGACAGGGGTACAATGAGCAGTTCTTC. The encoded protein is CASSAGQGYNEQFF. The full variable domain, completed using reference TRBV2 and TRBJ2-1, is EPEVTQTPSHQVTQMGQEVILRCVPISNHLYFYWYRQILGQKVEFLVSFYNNEISEKSEIFDDQFSVERPDGSNFTLKIRSTKLEDSAMYFCASSAGQGYNEQFFGPGTRLTVL.